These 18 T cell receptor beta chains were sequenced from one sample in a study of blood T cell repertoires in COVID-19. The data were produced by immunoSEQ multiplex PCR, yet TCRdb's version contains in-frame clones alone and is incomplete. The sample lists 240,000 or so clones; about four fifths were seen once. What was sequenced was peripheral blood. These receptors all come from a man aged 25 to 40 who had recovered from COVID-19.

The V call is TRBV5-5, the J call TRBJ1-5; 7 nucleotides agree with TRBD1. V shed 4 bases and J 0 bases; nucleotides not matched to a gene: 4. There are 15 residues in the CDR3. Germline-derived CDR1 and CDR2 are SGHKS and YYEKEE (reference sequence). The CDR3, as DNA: TGTGCCAGCAGCCCGACAGGGTATAGCAATCAGCCCCAGCATTTT. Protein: CASSPTGYSNQPQHF.

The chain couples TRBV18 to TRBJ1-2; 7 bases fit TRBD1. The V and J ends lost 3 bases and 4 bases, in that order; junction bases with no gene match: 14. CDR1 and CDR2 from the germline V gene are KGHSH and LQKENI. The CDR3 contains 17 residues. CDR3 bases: TGTGCCAGCTCACCCGACCCTCCTGACAGGGACATCTATGGCTACACCTTC. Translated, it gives CASSPDPPDRDIYGYTF.

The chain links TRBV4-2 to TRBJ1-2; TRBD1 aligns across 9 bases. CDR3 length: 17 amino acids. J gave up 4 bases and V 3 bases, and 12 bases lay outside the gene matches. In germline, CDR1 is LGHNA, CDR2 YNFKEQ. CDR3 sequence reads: CASSQATGTGITYGYTF. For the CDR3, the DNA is TGTGCCAGCAGCCAGGCCACCGGGACAGGGATCACCTATGGCTACACCTTC.

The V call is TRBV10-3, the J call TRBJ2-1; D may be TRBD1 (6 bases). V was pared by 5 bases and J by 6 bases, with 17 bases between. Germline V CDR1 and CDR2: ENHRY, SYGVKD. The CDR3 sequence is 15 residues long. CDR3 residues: CAISKGVVDGNEQFF. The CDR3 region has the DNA TGTGCCATCAGTAAGGGGGTCGTCGATGGCAATGAGCAGTTCTTC.

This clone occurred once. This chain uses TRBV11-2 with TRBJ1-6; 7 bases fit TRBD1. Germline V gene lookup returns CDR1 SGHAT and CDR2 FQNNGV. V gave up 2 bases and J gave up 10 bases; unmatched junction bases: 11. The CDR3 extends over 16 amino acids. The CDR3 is CASSLSDRHARSPLHF. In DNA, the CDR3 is TGTGCCAGCAGCTTATCGGACAGGCATGCCAGGTCACCCCTCCACTTT.

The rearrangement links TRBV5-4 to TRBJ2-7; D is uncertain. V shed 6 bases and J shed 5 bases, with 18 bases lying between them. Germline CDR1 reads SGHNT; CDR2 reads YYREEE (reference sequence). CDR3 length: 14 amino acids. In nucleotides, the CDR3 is TGTGCCAGCACCGACCGTCCCGGCGGCCACGAGCAGTACGTC. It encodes CASTDRPGGHEQYV.

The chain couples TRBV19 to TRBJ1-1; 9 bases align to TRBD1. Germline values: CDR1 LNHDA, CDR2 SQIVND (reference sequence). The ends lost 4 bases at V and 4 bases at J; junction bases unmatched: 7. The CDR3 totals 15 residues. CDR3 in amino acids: CASSSLTGGTTEAFF. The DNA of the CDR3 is TGTGCCAGTAGTAGTCTGACAGGGGGAACCACTGAAGCTTTCTTT.

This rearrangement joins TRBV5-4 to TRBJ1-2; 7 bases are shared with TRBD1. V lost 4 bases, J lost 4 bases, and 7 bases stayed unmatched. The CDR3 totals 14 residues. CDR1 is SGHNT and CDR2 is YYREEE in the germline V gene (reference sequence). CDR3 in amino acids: CASSTMWDSYGYTF. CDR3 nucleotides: TGTGCCAGCAGCACGATGTGGGACAGCTATGGCTACACCTTC. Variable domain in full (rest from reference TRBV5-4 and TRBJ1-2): ETGVTQSPTHLIKTRGQQVTLRCSSQSGHNTVSWYQQALGQGPQFIFQYYREEENGRGNFPPRFSGLQFPNYSSELNVNALELDDSALYLCASSTMWDSYGYTFGSGTRLTVV.

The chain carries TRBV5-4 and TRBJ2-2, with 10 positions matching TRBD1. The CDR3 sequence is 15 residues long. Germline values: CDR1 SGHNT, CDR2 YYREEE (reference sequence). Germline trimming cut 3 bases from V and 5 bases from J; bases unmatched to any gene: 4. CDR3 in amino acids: CASSYPGQGTGELFF. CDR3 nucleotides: TGTGCCAGCAGCTATCCGGGACAGGGGACCGGGGAGCTGTTTTTT. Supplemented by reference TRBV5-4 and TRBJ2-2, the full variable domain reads ETGVTQSPTHLIKTRGQQVTLRCSSQSGHNTVSWYQQALGQGPQFIFQYYREEENGRGNFPPRFSGLQFPNYSSELNVNALELDDSALYLCASSYPGQGTGELFFGEGSRLTVL.

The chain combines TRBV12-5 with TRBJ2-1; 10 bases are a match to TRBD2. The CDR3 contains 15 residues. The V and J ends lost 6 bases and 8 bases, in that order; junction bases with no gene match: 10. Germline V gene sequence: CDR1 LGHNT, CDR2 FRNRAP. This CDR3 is CASGEPGLAIHEQFF. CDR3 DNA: TGTGCTAGTGGCGAACCGGGACTAGCGATCCATGAGCAGTTCTTC. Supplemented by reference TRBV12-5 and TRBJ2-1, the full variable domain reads DARVTQTPRHKVTEMGQEVTMRCQPILGHNTVFWYRQTMMQGLELLAYFRNRAPLDDSGMPKDRFSAEMPDATLATLKIQPSEPRDSAVYFCASGEPGLAIHEQFFGPGTRLTVL.

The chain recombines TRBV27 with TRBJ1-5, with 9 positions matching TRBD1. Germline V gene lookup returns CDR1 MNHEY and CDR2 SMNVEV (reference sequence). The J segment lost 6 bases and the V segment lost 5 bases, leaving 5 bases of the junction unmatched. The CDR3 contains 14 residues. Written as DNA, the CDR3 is TGTGCCAGCAGTGTAACAGGGGGCTCTCAGCCCCAGCATTTT. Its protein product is CASSVTGGSQPQHF.

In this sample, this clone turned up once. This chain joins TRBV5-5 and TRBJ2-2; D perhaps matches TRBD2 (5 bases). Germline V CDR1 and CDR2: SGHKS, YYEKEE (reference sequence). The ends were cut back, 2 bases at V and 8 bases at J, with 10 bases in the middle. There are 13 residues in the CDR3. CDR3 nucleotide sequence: TGTGCCAGCAGCTTTTTCTGGGAGGGGGAGCTGTTTTTT. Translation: CASSFFWEGELFF. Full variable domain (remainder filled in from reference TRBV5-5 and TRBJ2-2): DAGVTQSPTHLIKTRGQQVTLRCSPISGHKSVSWYQQVLGQGPQFIFQYYEKEERGRGNFPDRFSARQFPNYSSELNVNALLLGDSALYLCASSFFWEGELFFGEGSRLTVL.

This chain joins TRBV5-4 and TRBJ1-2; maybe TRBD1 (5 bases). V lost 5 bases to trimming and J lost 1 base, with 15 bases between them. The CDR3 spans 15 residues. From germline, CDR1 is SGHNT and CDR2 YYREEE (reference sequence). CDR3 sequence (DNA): TGTGCCAGCAGTTTGATGGGGGGGGTTAACTATGGCTACACCTTC. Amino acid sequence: CASSLMGGVNYGYTF.

In nucleotides, the CDR3 is TGTGCCAGCAGCCAAGGAGGCCCGGGGGGTGAAAAACTGTTTTTT. This encodes CASSQGGPGGEKLFF. The chain links TRBV4-2 to TRBJ1-4; D may be TRBD1 (5 bases). CDR1 LGHNA and CDR2 YNFKEQ come from the germline V gene. CDR3 size: 15 residues. V lost 1 base to trimming and J lost 7 bases, with 13 bases between them.

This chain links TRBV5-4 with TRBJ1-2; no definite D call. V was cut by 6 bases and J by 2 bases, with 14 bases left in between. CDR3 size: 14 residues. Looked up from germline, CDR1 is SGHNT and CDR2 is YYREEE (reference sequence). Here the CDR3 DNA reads TGTGCCAGCACCCAGGTGGGAGGGAACTATGGCTACACCTTC. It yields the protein CASTQVGGNYGYTF.

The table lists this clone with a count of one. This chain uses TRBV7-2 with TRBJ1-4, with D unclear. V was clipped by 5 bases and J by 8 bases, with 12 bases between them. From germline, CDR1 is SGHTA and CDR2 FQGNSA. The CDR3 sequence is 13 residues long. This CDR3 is CASSLKRAEKLFF. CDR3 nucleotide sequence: TGTGCCAGCAGCCTTAAACGAGCGGAAAAACTGTTTTTT.

CDR3 DNA sequence: TGTGCCAGCAGCTTGGGTAACTACGAGCAGTACGTC. Its protein is CASSLGNYEQYV. V and J are TRBV5-6 and TRBJ2-7, with no clear D. The ends were cut back, 0 bases at V and 3 bases at J, with 4 bases in the middle. The germline gives CDR1 SGHDT, CDR2 YYEEEE. This CDR3 is 12 amino acids long.

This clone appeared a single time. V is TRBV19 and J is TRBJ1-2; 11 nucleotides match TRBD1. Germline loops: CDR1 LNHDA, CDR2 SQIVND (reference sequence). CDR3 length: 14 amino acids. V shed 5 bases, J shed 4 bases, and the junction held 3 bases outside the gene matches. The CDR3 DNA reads TGTGCCAGTAGTCCGGGGACAGGGGGCTATGGCTACACCTTC. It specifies CASSPGTGGYGYTF.